Included here is one T cell receptor (beta chain) sequence, with context. Produced via immunoSEQ multiplex PCR; TCRdb's table is partial and in-frame only. The table records some 1 million clones, roughly 80% of them present only once. This specimen comes from a study of shared clonotypes between healthy human individuals. CDR1 and CDR2 from the germline V gene are SGHNT and YYREEE (reference sequence). V was cut by 3 bases and J by 9 bases, with 10 bases left in between. CDR3 length equals 12 residues. This receptor was obtained from a man in his late teens or twenties in good health. The chain employs TRBV5-4 and TRBJ2-1, with D uncertain. Input material: memory CD4+ T cells sorted from blood. Indicated subset: CD45RA-negative fraction. CDR3 sequence reads: CASSSPSGEQFF. CDR3 nucleotides: TGTGCCAGCAGCTCCCCAAGTGGTGAGCAGTTCTTC.